The next 25 T cell receptor beta chains were all read from a single sample in a study of T cell responses to AZD1222 COVID-19 vaccine. This table comes from immunoSEQ multiplex PCR, and its TCRdb copy is limited to in-frame clones, with some not included. The table shows about 120,000 clones, with around 90% occurring only once. Sequencing used peripheral blood, obtained on day 0 of MenACWY control vaccination. The source is an adult in good health.

The genes are TRBV28 and TRBJ1-1; possibly TRBD1 for D (6 bases). CDR3 size: 16 residues. V was clipped by 5 bases and J by 0 bases, with 16 bases between them. CDR1 is MDHEN, CDR2 SYDVKM, per germline. The CDR3 DNA reads as TGTGCCAGCAGTCCTCAGGGGAGGGGAATGAACACTGAAGCTTTCTTT. As protein: CASSPQGRGMNTEAFF.

In DNA, the CDR3 is TGTGCCAGCAGCCAAGTAGACAGATTATACAATGAGCAGTTCTTC. Its protein is CASSQVDRLYNEQFF. The chain carries TRBV4-2 and TRBJ2-1; a possible D gene is TRBD1 (5 bases). CDR1 and CDR2 from the germline V gene are LGHNA and YNFKEQ. The CDR3 covers 15 residues. V lost 1 base and J lost 4, with 11 bases in between.

The chain is built from TRBV11-2 and TRBJ2-7; 16 bases match TRBD2. V trimming: 5 bases; J trimming: 3 bases; junction bases outside the gene matches: 7. Germline loops: CDR1 SGHAT, CDR2 FQNNGV. The CDR3 is 17 amino acids. The CDR3 region is CASSRRGTSGRDYEQYF. CDR3 nucleotide sequence: TGTGCCAGCAGCCGCCGGGGGACTAGCGGGAGGGACTACGAGCAGTACTTC.

This chain uses TRBV7-9 with TRBJ1-2, with D hard to call. Germline V gene sequence: CDR1 SEHNR, CDR2 FQNEAQ (reference sequence). Trimming stripped 4 bases from V and 2 bases from J, with 17 bases between. The CDR3 consists of 16 residues. The DNA of the CDR3 is TGTGCCAGCAGCTCCCTTGGCGGAGGAATCAACTATGGCTACACCTTC. It encodes CASSSLGGGINYGYTF.

V is TRBV6-2 or TRBV6-3 and J is TRBJ2-3, with TRBD2 as a possible D gene (5 bases). The CDR3 length is 16 residues. CDR1 and CDR2 (germline): MNHEY, SVGEGT. V lost 4 bases to trimming and J lost 0 bases, with 14 bases between them. The CDR3 reads CASSSLRRTSTDTQYF. CDR3 coding DNA: TGTGCCAGCAGTTCCCTCAGGAGGACTAGCACAGATACGCAGTATTTT.

The V and J genes are TRBV5-6 and TRBJ2-7, with 12 bases lining up with TRBD2. The length of the CDR3 is 17 residues. Trimming removed 0 bases from V and 6 bases from J; junction bases left unmatched: 10. CDR1 SGHDT and CDR2 YYEEEE come from the germline V gene. DNA for the CDR3: TGTGCCAGCAGCTTGGACGGTCTAGCGGGAGGGCCTTCCGAGCAGTACTTC. It codes for CASSLDGLAGGPSEQYF. The entire variable domain, with the rest obtained from reference TRBV5-6 and TRBJ2-7, is as follows: DAGVTQSPTHLIKTRGQQVTLRCSPKSGHDTVSWYQQALGQGPQFIFQYYEEEERQRGNFPDRFSGHQFPNYSSELNVNALLLGDSALYLCASSLDGLAGGPSEQYFGPGTRLTVT.

V is TRBV9 and J is TRBJ1-5, with D hard to call. Germline CDR1 SGDLS, CDR2 YYNGEE. V lost 0 bases and J 2 bases, leaving 12 bases between the germline ends. This CDR3 region has 16 residues. DNA for the CDR3: TGTGCCAGCAGCGTAGGAATGGACTTCGGCAATCAGCCCCAGCATTTT. Its translation: CASSVGMDFGNQPQHF.

The CDR3 here is CASSPDTLNTEAFF. CDR3 nucleotide sequence: TGTGCCAGCTCACCTGACACCTTGAACACTGAAGCTTTCTTT. The chain carries TRBV18 and TRBJ1-1; D not resolved. CDR1 is KGHSH, CDR2 LQKENI, per germline. The CDR3 has 14 residues. V lost 3 bases and J lost 0, with 8 bases in between.

V is TRBV4-1 and J is TRBJ2-3; D gene uncertain. Looked up from germline, CDR1 is MGHRA and CDR2 is YSYEKL. The CDR3 length is 15 residues. Trimming shortened V by 2 bases and J by 1 base, and 10 bases separated the two germline ends. The CDR3 sequence is CASSQNPSGTDTQYF. CDR3 bases: TGCGCCAGCAGCCAAAATCCATCGGGCACAGATACGCAGTATTTT.

The chain uses TRBV12-2 and TRBJ2-7; the listed D gene, TRBD2, was not tested against the DNA. TRBV12-2 is a documented pseudogene. The CDR3 sequence is 14 residues long. The CDR3 nucleotides read TGTGCAAGTCGCTTAGCCGCGAACAACGGCGGGCAGTACGTC. Translated: CASRLAANNGGQYV.

V and J are TRBV18 and TRBJ1-2, with 7 bases identical to TRBD1. CDR3 length: 15 residues. V shed 0 bases, J shed 2 bases, and the junction held 3 bases outside the gene matches. Germline lookup yields CDR1 KGHSH and CDR2 LQKENI. The chain's CDR3 is CASSPPGTENYGYTF. CDR3 DNA sequence: TGTGCCAGCTCACCACCCGGGACAGAAAACTATGGCTACACCTTC.

The rearrangement links TRBV28 to TRBJ2-7; TRBD2 is a possible D gene (6 bases). Germline CDR1 and CDR2: MDHEN and SYDVKM. CDR3 length equals 16 residues. V was clipped by 5 bases and J by 0 bases, with 17 bases between them. This chain's CDR3 is CASSPAEGSGSYEQYF. The CDR3 DNA follows: TGTGCCAGCAGTCCGGCCGAAGGTAGCGGCTCCTACGAGCAGTACTTC.

The chain has TRBV27 and TRBJ2-2, with 9 bases lining up with TRBD2. Unmatched junction bases numbered 10, after V lost 3 bases and J lost 2 bases. The CDR3 has 18 residues. The germline gives CDR1 MNHEY, CDR2 SMNVEV (reference sequence). The CDR3 protein is CASSFRRRLAENTGELFF. DNA of the CDR3: TGTGCCAGCAGTTTCCGGCGAAGACTAGCGGAAAACACCGGGGAGCTGTTTTTT.

By proportion, this clone is medium-sized (0.01 to 0.1%). Other DNA sequences in the same sample also yield this CDR3. For the CDR3, the DNA is TGTGCCAGCAGCTTAGGCCGCGGCAGGGGAAACTATGGCTACACCTTC. Encoded protein: CASSLGRGRGNYGYTF. The chain links TRBV13 to TRBJ1-2, with D perhaps TRBD1 (6 bases). Trimming cost V 0 bases and J 2 bases, with 13 bases left between them. The CDR3 has 16 residues. Looked up from germline, CDR1 is PRHDT and CDR2 is FYEKMQ (reference sequence). Full variable domain (missing parts from reference TRBV13 and TRBJ1-2): AAGVIQSPRHLIKEKRETATLKCYPIPRHDTVYWYQQGPGQDPQFLISFYEKMQSDKGSIPDRFSAQQFSDYHSELNMSSLELGDSALYFCASSLGRGRGNYGYTFGSGTRLTVV.

The V call is TRBV24-1, the J call TRBJ1-1; TRBD1 matches 9 bases. Trimming took 1 base from V and 6 from J; bases not matched to a gene: 17. In germline, CDR1 is KGHDR, CDR2 SFDVKD. The CDR3 is 19 amino acids. In DNA, the CDR3 is TGTGCCACCAGTGATTTTCAGAGATTAGGGAGACAGGGGGACGCTGAAGCTTTCTTT. Residues: CATSDFQRLGRQGDAEAFF.

The rearrangement uses TRBV19 and TRBJ1-1; no clear D gene. The germline V gene encodes CDR1 LNHDA and CDR2 SQIVND (reference sequence). V lost 3 bases to trimming and J lost 1 base, with 18 bases between them. This CDR3 comprises 17 residues. The CDR3 reads CASSIESWATPNTEAFF. The CDR3 DNA follows: TGTGCCAGTAGTATCGAAAGCTGGGCCACCCCGAACACTGAAGCTTTCTTT.

The rearrangement uses TRBV9 and TRBJ2-7; perhaps TRBD2 as D (5 bases). The CDR3 is made up of 14 amino acids. Germline CDR1 reads SGDLS; CDR2 reads YYNGEE. Deletions cut 0 bases from V and 0 bases from J, with 7 bases between. Written as DNA, the CDR3 is TGTGCCAGCAGCGTAGTCAGCGGCTCCTACGAGCAGTACTTC. Translating gives CASSVVSGSYEQYF. The full variable domain, completed using reference TRBV9 and TRBJ2-7, is DSGVTQTPKHLITATGQRVTLRCSPRSGDLSVYWYQQSLDQGLQFLIQYYNGEERAKGNILERFSAQQFPDLHSELNLSSLELGDSALYFCASSVVSGSYEQYFGPGTRLTVT.

V gene TRBV9 combines with J gene TRBJ1-1; D uncertain. This CDR3 has 12 residues. Per germline, CDR1 SGDLS and CDR2 YYNGEE. V lost 2 bases and J 3 bases, leaving 5 bases between the germline ends. Written as DNA, the CDR3 is TGTGCCAGCAGCGTGGTGGACACTGAAGCTTTCTTT. This codes for CASSVVDTEAFF.

The gene calls are TRBV3-1 (or the pseudogene TRBV3-2) and TRBJ2-7; weak D call: TRBD2 (6 bases). V lost 1 base to trimming and J lost 0 bases, with 7 bases between them. Germline V CDR1 and CDR2: LGHDT, YNNKEL (reference sequence). The CDR3 totals 14 residues. CDR3 region: CASSQGLVSYEQYF. As DNA, the CDR3 is TGTGCCAGCAGCCAAGGACTAGTCTCCTACGAGCAGTACTTC.

The CDR3 DNA reads TGTGCCAGCAGTTACTCGGGGACAGGACCTGAAGCTTTCTTT. It encodes CASSYSGTGPEAFF. The chain carries TRBV6-5 and TRBJ1-1, with TRBD1 identical over 8 bases. V trimming: 0 bases; J trimming: 6 bases; junction bases outside the gene matches: 3. The CDR3 runs 14 residues. From germline, CDR1 is MNHEY and CDR2 SVGAGI.

The chain combines TRBV25-1 with TRBJ2-1, with 9 nucleotides matching TRBD1. This CDR3 is built from 16 residues. Unmatched junction bases numbered 11, after V lost 5 bases and J lost 6 bases. Looked up from germline, CDR1 is MGHDK and CDR2 is SYGVNS. CDR3 amino acids: CASSLPGTGPVNEQFF. DNA for the CDR3: TGTGCCAGCAGTCTCCCGGGGACAGGGCCCGTCAATGAGCAGTTCTTC.

The chain employs TRBV19 and TRBJ1-1; D unresolved. This CDR3 spans 14 amino acids. The germline gives CDR1 LNHDA, CDR2 SQIVND (reference sequence). V lost 0 bases, J lost 4 bases, and 9 bases lay in between. CDR3 nucleotides: TGTGCCAGTAGTATAGAGAGGGTATCCACTGAAGCTTTCTTT. This codes for CASSIERVSTEAFF.

About this clone: The junction departs from the called germline gene at one end, perhaps through a read error. The chain combines TRBV6-7 with TRBJ2-2; 7 bases match TRBD1. TRBV6-7 is classed as an ORF, of uncertain function. The CDR3 totals 17 residues. CDR3 sequence: CASNYSNRGQNTGELFF. CDR3 coding DNA: TGTGCCAGCAATTACTCCAACAGGGGACAAAACACCGGGGAGCTGTTTTTT.

The V call is TRBV7-2, the J call TRBJ1-5; D gene unclear. Between the trimmed V and J ends, which lost 4 bases and 3 bases, there was a span of 10 bases. Germline CDR1 reads SGHTA; CDR2 reads FQGNSA. The CDR3 spans 14 residues. For the CDR3, the DNA is TGTGCCAGCAGCTCCGGGCGGGTCAATCAGCCCCAGCATTTT. Protein sequence: CASSSGRVNQPQHF.

This clone was seen only once. This chain links TRBV9 with TRBJ2-3; TRBD2 is a possible D gene (5 bases). Germline loops: CDR1 SGDLS, CDR2 YYNGEE. V shed 0 bases and J shed 2 bases, with 13 bases lying between them. The CDR3 has 16 residues. This CDR3 reads CASSVGSSGDTDTQYF. The CDR3 DNA follows: TGTGCCAGCAGCGTAGGCTCGAGCGGAGACACAGATACGCAGTATTTT.